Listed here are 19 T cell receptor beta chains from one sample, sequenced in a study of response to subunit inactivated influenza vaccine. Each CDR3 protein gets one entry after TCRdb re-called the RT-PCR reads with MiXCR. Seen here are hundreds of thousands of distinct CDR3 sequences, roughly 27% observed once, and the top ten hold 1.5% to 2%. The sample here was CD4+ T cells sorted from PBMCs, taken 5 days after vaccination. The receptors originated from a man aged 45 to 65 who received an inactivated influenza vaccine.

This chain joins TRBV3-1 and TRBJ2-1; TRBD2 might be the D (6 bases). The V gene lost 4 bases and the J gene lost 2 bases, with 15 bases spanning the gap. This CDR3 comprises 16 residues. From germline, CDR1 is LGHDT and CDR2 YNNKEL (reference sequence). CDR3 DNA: TGTGCCAGCAGCCCTTACTTTGGAGGGGCCTACAATGAGCAGTTCTTC. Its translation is CASSPYFGGAYNEQFF.

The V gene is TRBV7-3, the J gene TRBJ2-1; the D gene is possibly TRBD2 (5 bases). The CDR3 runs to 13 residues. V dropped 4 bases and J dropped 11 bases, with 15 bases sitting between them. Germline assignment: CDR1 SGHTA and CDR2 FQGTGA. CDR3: CASSWPDSGKQFF. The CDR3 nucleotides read TGTGCCAGCAGCTGGCCGGACTCCGGGAAGCAGTTCTTC.

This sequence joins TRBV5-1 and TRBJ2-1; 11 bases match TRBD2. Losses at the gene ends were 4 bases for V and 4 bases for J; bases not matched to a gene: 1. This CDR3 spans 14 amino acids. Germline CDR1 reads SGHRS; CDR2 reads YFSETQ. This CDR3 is CASSPSGGYNEQFF. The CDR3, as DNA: TGCGCCAGCAGCCCTAGCGGGGGGTACAATGAGCAGTTCTTC.

The chain's CDR3 is CASSLVGAGARHEQYF. The CDR3 coding sequence is TGTGCCAGCAGCTTAGTGGGGGCGGGGGCTAGGCACGAGCAGTACTTC. The chain joins TRBV7-2 to TRBJ2-7, with D possibly TRBD2 on 7 matching bases. The CDR3 spans 16 residues. Germline V lookup: CDR1 SGHTA, CDR2 FQGNSA. Between the trimmed V and J ends, which lost 1 base and 5 bases, there was a span of 18 bases.

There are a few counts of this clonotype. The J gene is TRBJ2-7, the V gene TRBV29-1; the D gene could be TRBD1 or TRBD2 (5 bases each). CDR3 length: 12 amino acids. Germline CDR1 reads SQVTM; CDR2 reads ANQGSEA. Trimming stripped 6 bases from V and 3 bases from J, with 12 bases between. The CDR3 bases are TGCAGCGTCTGGGGACGGGGCTACGAGCAGTACTTC. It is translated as CSVWGRGYEQYF.

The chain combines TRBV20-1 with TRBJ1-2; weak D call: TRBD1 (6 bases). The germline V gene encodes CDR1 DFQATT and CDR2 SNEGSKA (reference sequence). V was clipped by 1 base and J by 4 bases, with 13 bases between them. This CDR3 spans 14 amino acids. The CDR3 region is CSARGGHPVYGYTF. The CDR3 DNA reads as TGCAGTGCTAGAGGGGGACACCCGGTCTATGGCTACACCTTC.

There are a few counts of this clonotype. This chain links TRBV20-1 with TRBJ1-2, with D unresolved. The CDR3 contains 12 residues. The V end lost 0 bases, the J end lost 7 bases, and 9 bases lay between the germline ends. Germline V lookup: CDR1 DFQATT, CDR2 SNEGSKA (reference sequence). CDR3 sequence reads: CSARDGLSGYTF. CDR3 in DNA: TGCAGTGCTAGAGATGGACTGAGTGGCTACACCTTC.

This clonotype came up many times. The DNA of the CDR3 is TGCGCCAGCAGCTTGGGTAGCGGGAGAATTGGAGATACGCAGTATTTT. Translating gives CASSLGSGRIGDTQYF. The V call is TRBV5-1, the J call TRBJ2-3, with 9 positions matching TRBD2. J gave up 5 bases and V 0 bases, and 7 bases lay outside the gene matches. The CDR3 consists of 16 residues. Germline V gene sequence: CDR1 SGHRS, CDR2 YFSETQ.

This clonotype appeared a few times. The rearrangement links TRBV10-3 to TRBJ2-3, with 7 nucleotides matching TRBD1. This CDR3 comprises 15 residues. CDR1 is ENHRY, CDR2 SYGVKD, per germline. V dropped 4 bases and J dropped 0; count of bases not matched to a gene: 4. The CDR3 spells CAISGPGQSTDTQYF. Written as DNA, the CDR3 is TGTGCCATCAGTGGGCCGGGACAGAGCACAGATACGCAGTATTTT.

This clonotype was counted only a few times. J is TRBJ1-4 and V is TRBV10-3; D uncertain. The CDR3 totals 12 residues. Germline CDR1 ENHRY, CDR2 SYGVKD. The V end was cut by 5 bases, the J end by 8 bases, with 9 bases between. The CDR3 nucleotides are TGTGCCATCAGTTCCGGGGAGGAAAAACTGTTTTTT. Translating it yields CAISSGEEKLFF.

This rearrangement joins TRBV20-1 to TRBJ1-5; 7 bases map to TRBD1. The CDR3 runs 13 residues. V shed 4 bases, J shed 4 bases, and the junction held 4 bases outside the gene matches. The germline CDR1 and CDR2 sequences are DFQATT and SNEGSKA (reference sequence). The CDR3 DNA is TGCAGTGCTACCGGGACAGCAAATCAGCCCCAGCATTTT. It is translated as CSATGTANQPQHF.

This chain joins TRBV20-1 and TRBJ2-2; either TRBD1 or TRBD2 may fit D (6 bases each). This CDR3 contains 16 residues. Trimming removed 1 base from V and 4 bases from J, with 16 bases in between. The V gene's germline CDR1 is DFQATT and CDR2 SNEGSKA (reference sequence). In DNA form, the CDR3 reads TGCAGTGCTAGAGGGGTGGAGGGGGTGAGCACCGGGGAGCTGTTTTTT. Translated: CSARGVEGVSTGELFF.

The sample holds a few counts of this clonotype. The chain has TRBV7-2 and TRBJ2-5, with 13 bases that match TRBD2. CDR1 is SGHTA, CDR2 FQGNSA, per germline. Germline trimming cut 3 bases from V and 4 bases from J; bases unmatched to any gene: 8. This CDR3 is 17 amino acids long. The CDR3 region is CASSFMRLAGGRETQYF. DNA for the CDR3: TGTGCCAGCAGCTTTATGCGACTAGCGGGGGGTCGAGAGACCCAGTACTTC.

The chain's CDR3 is CASSRTQGPETQYF. The CDR3 DNA sequence: TGTGCCAGCAGTAGGACCCAGGGGCCGGAGACCCAGTACTTC. The J gene is TRBJ2-5, the V gene TRBV11-2; possible D gene TRBD1, 6 bases. The ends were cut back, 6 bases at V and 5 bases at J, with 16 bases in the middle. The germline V gene encodes CDR1 SGHAT and CDR2 FQNNGV. The length of the CDR3 is 14 residues.

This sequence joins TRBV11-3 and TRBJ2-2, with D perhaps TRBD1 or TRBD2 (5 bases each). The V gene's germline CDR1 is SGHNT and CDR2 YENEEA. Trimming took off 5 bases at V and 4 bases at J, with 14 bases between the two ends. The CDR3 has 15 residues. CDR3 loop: CASSHGGSFTGELFF. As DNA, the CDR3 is TGTGCCAGCAGCCATGGGGGATCGTTCACCGGGGAGCTGTTTTTT.

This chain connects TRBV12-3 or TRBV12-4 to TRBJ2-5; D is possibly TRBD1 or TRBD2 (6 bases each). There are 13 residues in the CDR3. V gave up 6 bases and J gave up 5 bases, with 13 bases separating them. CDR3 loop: CASSSGAGETQYF. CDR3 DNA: TGTGCCAGCAGCTCAGGGGCGGGGGAGACCCAGTACTTC.

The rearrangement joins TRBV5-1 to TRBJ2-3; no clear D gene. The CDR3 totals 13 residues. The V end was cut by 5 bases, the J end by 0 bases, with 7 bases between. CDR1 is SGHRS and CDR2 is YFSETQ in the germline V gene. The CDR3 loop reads CASRSPSTDTQYF. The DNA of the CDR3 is TGCGCCAGCAGATCCCCTAGCACAGATACGCAGTATTTT.

DNA for the CDR3: TGCAGTGCTGCCCACCCGACGGTGGGCGATGAGCAGTTCTTC. This sequence encodes CSAAHPTVGDEQFF. The chain has TRBV20-1 and TRBJ2-1; no reliable D call. CDR3 size: 14 residues. CDR1 is DFQATT and CDR2 is SNEGSKA in the germline V gene (reference sequence). V was cut by 5 bases and J by 8 bases, with 19 bases left in between.

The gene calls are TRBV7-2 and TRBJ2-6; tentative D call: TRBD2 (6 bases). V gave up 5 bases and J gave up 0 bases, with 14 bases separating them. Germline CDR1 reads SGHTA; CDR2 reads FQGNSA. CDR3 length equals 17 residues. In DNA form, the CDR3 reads TGTGCCAGCAGCCAAAGTGGGGGGTCCTCTGGGGCCAACGTCCTGACTTTC. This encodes CASSQSGGSSGANVLTF.